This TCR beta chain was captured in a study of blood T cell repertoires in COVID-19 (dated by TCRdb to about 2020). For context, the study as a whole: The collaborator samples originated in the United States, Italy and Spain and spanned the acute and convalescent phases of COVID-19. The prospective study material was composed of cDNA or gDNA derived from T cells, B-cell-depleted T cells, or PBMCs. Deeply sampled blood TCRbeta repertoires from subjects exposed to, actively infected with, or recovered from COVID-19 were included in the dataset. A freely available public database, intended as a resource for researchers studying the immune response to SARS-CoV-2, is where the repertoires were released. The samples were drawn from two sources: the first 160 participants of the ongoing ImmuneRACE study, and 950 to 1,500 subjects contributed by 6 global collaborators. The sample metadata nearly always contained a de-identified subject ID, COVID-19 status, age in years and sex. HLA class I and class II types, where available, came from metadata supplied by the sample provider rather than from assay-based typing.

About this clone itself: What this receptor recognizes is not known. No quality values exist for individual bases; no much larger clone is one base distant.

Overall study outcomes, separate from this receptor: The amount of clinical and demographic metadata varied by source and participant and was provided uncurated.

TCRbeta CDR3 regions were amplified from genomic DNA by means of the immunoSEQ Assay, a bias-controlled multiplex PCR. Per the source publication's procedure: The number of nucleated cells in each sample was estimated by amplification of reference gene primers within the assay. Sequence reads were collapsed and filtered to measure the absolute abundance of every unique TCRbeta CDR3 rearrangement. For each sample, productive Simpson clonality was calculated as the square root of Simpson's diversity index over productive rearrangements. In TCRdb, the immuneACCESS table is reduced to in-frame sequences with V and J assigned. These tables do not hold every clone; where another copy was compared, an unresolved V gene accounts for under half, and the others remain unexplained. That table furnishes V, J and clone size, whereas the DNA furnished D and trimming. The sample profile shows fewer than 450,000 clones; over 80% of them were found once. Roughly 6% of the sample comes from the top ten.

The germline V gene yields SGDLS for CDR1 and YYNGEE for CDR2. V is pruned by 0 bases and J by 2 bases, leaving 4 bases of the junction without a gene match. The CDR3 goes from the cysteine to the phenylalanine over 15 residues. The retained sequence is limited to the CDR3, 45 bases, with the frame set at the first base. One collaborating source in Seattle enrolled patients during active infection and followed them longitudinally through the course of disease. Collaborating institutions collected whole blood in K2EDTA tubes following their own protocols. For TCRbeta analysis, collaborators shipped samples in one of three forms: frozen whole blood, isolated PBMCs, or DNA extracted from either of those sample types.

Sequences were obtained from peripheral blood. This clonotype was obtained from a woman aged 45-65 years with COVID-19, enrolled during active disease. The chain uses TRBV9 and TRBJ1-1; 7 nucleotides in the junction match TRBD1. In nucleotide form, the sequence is TGTGCCAGCAGCGTAGGCCGACAGGGAAACACTGAAGCTTTCTTT. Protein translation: CASSVGRQGNTEAFF.